A selection of T cell receptor beta chains follows, all from one sample in a study of blood T cell repertoires in COVID-19. Repertoires were generated with immunoSEQ multiplex PCR, while TCRdb's copy carries only in-frame clones and drops some. The data hold under 250,000 clones, with around nine tenths observed a single time. Material: peripheral blood. The receptors were sampled from a man aged 30 to 45 with COVID-19, enrolled during active disease. Each CDR3 is given with its conserved first and last residue. D genes are given only for firm matches. A row's size may be missing; if present it is once, few, many or a size class.

TRBJ1-5 | TRBV5-1 | NA | once | CASTNGPQHF | TGCGCCAGCACTAACGGGCCCCAGCATTTT
TRBJ2-5 | TRBV5-1 | TRBD2 | NA | CASRGGQRGETQYF | TGCGCCAGCCGGGGGGGCCAAAGAGGAGAGACCCAGTACTTC
TRBJ1-6 | TRBV30 | NA | NA | CAWSVRQYNSPLHF | TGTGCCTGGAGTGTACGCCAGTATAATTCACCCCTCCACTTT
TRBJ2-5 | TRBV5-1 | TRBD1 | NA | CASSLVGTGGRETQYF | TGCGCCAGCAGCTTGGTAGGGACAGGGGGACGGGAGACCCAGTACTTC
TRBJ1-3 | TRBV5-1 | TRBD1 | NA | CASSEITGGGGNTIYF | TGCGCCAGCAGCGAGATTACAGGGGGAGGTGGAAACACCATATATTTT
TRBJ1-2 | TRBV19 | NA | NA | CASRAQNREWKDGYTF | TGTGCCAGTAGGGCCCAAAACAGGGAATGGAAGGATGGCTACACCTTC
TRBJ1-5 | TRBV6-5 | NA | NA | CASSPGMGDQPQHF | TGTGCCAGCAGTCCGGGGATGGGCGATCAGCCCCAGCATTTT
TRBJ1-1 | TRBV19 | TRBD1 | NA | CASTKDRSEPFF | TGTGCCAGTACTAAGGACAGGAGCGAGCCTTTCTTT
TRBJ2-5 | TRBV10-3 | NA | NA | CAIRDNPKETQYF | TGTGCCATCAGGGACAACCCCAAAGAGACCCAGTACTTC
TRBJ1-5 | TRBV12-5 | TRBD1 | NA | CASGTVDRARSNQPQHF | TGTGCTAGTGGGACGGTCGACAGGGCTAGAAGCAATCAGCCCCAGCATTTT
TRBJ2-1 | TRBV9 | NA | NA | CASSVVQGSDEQFF | TGTGCCAGCAGCGTAGTACAGGGCTCAGATGAGCAGTTCTTC